Listed below are T cell receptor beta chains from one sample, sequenced in a study of shared clonotypes between healthy human individuals. Measured with immunoSEQ multiplex PCR; TCRdb has only the in-frame clones, and not every one. The data hold roughly 2.5 million clones, with about 92% observed a single time. The sequenced material came from naive CD4+ T cells sorted from blood. Every receptor here comes from a man between 18 and 35 years old in good health. The CDR3 runs from the conserved cysteine through the conserved F or W. Each record gives: D gene, V gene, J gene, CDR3 protein, CDR3 DNA. D genes are given only for firm matches.

>.|TRBV15|TRBJ2-7
CATSRERSSYEQYF
TGTGCCACCAGCAGAGAAAGGAGCTCCTACGAGCAGTACTTC
>.|TRBV7-2|TRBJ1-1
CASRGGLNTEAFF
TGTGCCAGCAGGGGGGGATTGAACACTGAAGCTTTCTTT
>TRBD2|TRBV10-3|TRBJ2-3
CAISESWRGAPMDTQYF
TGTGCCATCAGTGAGTCGTGGCGGGGGGCTCCCATGGATACGCAGTATTTT
>.|TRBV28|TRBJ1-1
CASSLPGTEAFF
TGTGCCAGCAGTTTACCCGGGACAGAAGCTTTCTTT
>.|TRBV6-6|TRBJ1-5
CASRSGFYSNQPQHF
TGTGCCAGCAGGTCGGGTTTCTATAGCAATCAGCCCCAGCATTTT
>TRBD1|TRBV19|TRBJ2-7
CASRPRGNSYEQYF
TGTGCCAGTAGACCCAGGGGGAACTCCTACGAGCAGTACTTC
>.|TRBV6-1|TRBJ2-7
CASSEAGNIYEQYF
TGTGCCAGCAGTGAAGCGGGCAACATCTACGAGCAGTACTTC
>TRBD2|TRBV27|TRBJ2-1
CASSSPLRLAGARIEQFF
TGTGCCAGCAGCTCTCCCCTCAGACTAGCGGGAGCTCGTATTGAGCAGTTCTTC
>.|TRBV12-5|TRBJ2-1
CASGLVNNEQFF
TGTGCTAGTGGTTTGGTAAACAATGAGCAGTTCTTC
>TRBD2|TRBV6-1|TRBJ2-1
CASSGLAGDNEQFF
TGTGCCAGCTCCGGACTAGCGGGGGACAATGAGCAGTTCTTC
>.|TRBV6-6|TRBJ1-3
CASCRLREDTIYF
TGTGCCAGCTGTCGTTTGAGGGAAGACACCATATATTTT
>TRBD1|TRBV7-2|TRBJ1-2
CASSSRQGWYGYTF
TGTGCCAGCAGCTCCAGACAGGGGTGGTATGGCTACACCTTC
>.|TRBV2|TRBJ2-5
CASGGGVETQYF
TGTGCCAGCGGGGGGGGCGTAGAGACCCAGTACTTC
>TRBD2|TRBV11-2|TRBJ2-1
CASSSPPSGANEQFF
TGTGCCAGCAGCTCCCCCCCCAGCGGGGCCAATGAGCAGTTCTTC
>TRBD1|TRBV6-5|TRBJ2-5
CASRLQGVEKETQYF
TGTGCCAGCAGACTCCAGGGGGTAGAGAAAGAGACCCAGTACTTC
>.|TRBV30|TRBJ1-4
CAWRGPRRAVTNEKLFF
TGTGCCTGGAGGGGACCGCGGCGGGCGGTAACTAATGAAAAACTGTTTTTT
>TRBD2|TRBV7-9|TRBJ2-5
CASSPYTSGSQETQYF
TGTGCCAGCAGCCCCTATACTAGCGGGTCCCAAGAGACCCAGTACTTC
>.|TRBV23-1|TRBJ1-3
CASSSSPSRVSSGNTIYF
TGCGCCAGCAGTTCCTCCCCCTCCAGGGTAAGCTCTGGAAACACCATATATTTT
>TRBD1|TRBV11-2|TRBJ1-6
CASSFEGALGSPLHF
TGTGCCAGCAGCTTCGAGGGGGCTCTGGGCTCACCCCTCCACTTT
>TRBD2|TRBV10-3|TRBJ2-2
CAISASGATGELFF
TGTGCCATCAGTGCTAGCGGAGCCACCGGGGAGCTGTTTTTT
>.|TRBV30|TRBJ1-2
CAWDLEGYGYTF
TGTGCCTGGGATTTGGAGGGCTATGGCTACACCTTC
>TRBD1|TRBV5-4|TRBJ1-1
CASSPGQHNTEAFF
TGTGCCAGCAGCCCGGGACAGCACAACACTGAAGCTTTCTTT
>.|TRBV14|TRBJ1-2
CASSRNHYGYTF
TGTGCCAGCAGCCGAAATCACTATGGCTACACCTTC